This T cell receptor (beta chain) was identified during a study of immune characterization of retroperitoneal liposarcoma. Using its own MiXCR run on the PCR reads, TCRdb lists one record per CDR3 protein. The sample has about 9,600 distinct CDR3 sequences, 28% seen once. Germline V lookup: CDR1 MNHNS, CDR2 SASEGT. CDR3 length equals 16 residues. J gave up 3 bases and V 5 bases, and 6 bases lay outside the gene matches. V gene TRBV6-1 combines with J gene TRBJ2-2, with 10 bases identical to TRBD2. The origin of this receptor is a male donor with retroperitoneal liposarcoma. The sample was tumor tissue. The CDR3 DNA is TGTGCCAGCAGTCCCACTAGCGGGGCATACACCGGGGAGCTGTTTTTT. Its translation is CASSPTSGAYTGELFF.